This entry describes one T cell receptor beta chain. Its antigen is currently unknown. CD4+ cells of the naive, central memory, regulatory and stem cell-like memory types were sorted via CD45RO/CCR7/CD25/CD127/CD95/CD27. In all sorted populations, purity surpassed 95%. The sample belongs to a study of beta chain features in type 1 diabetes. The study, taken as a whole, reports: VDJ junctions sequenced from type 1 diabetes patients showed fewer insertions and more deletions. Healthy donors had naive, central memory and Treg TCRB repertoires that appeared less similar than those seen among patients.

Sequenced material consisted of expressed TCRB transcripts (all of the isolated RNA was reverse transcribed). Sequencing used immunoSEQ multiplex PCR; TCRdb keeps in-frame clones, though not all of them. This table has about 210,000 clones, roughly a tenth appearing once. The source material was central memory CD4+ T cells from blood. The source is a man younger than 35 in good health.

CDR3 DNA sequence: TGCGCCAGCAGCTTAAGCGCCACGGGGTCCCAGGGAGGCTACGAGCAGTACTTC. This encodes CASSLSATGSQGGYEQYF. The V call is TRBV5-1, the J call TRBJ2-7; D might be TRBD2 (6 bases). The V and J ends lost 2 bases and 3 bases respectively, with 24 bases between them. Germline assignment: CDR1 SGHRS and CDR2 YFSETQ. The CDR3 has 18 amino acids.